This record concerns one TCR beta chain sequence. What antigen it recognizes has not been identified. No per-base quality is available; no much larger clone lies one base away. The germline V gene supplies CDR1 SGHTA and CDR2 FQGNSA. Its CDR3 holds 16 amino acids, cysteine through phenylalanine. Left in the record is the CDR3 DNA by itself, 48 bases read in frame from the first base. To sequence the TCRbeta CDR3 region, genomic DNA was isolated from the sorted cells. TCRbeta CDR3 regions were sequenced using the immunoSEQ Assay. What TCRdb holds here is the immuneACCESS table cut down to in-frame rearrangements. Part of the clones is not present; checked against another copy, under half of the missing clones reflect an unresolved V gene, and the others are unexplained. The sample yields some 43,000 clones; roughly 85% were counted once. The ten largest clonotypes hold roughly 3.2% of the sample. This specimen comes from a study of OX40 agonist ivuxolimab in advanced cancers. As for the study more broadly: Ivuxolimab, which targeted the costimulatory receptor OX40 (CD134), was an agonistic, fully human IgG2 monoclonal antibody. In the dose-escalation cohort, 70% to 85% of patients were male, and the mean age was approximately 64 years, with a range of roughly 20 to 79. Prior anti-PD-1, anti-PD-L1 or anti-CTLA-4 therapy was permitted, and 35% to 40% of dose-escalation patients had received checkpoint inhibitors. The paper describes the monotherapy dose-escalation part (N ≈ 52 patients) of the phase I trial of ivuxolimab. Partial responses occurred in three dose-escalation patients: two with cutaneous melanoma and one with hepatocellular carcinoma. Among the roughly 50 dose-escalation patients, some 19 had hepatocellular carcinoma, 15 or so melanoma, 9 renal cell carcinoma and 9 head and neck cancer. The purpose of peripheral TCRbeta sequencing was to test whether ivuxolimab changed TCR sequence diversity and led to clonal T-cell expansion. Intravenous ivuxolimab was administered to patients every 2 weeks at six dose levels: 0.01, 0.1, 0.3, 1.5, 3 and 10 mg/kg. General conclusions and limits of the study: Partial responders in the 0.1-3.0 mg/kg groups had among the lowest normalized peripheral clonal expansion, especially among CD8+ T cells. After ivuxolimab, more expanded clones were found on average in CD8+ T cells than in CD4+ T cells. At doses of 0.1 to 3.0 mg/kg, clonal expansion of both CD4+ and CD8+ blood T cells was observed from baseline to week 6. Low levels of normalized T-cell clonal expansion were also shown by some nonresponding patients. The antigen specificity of the clonally expanded peripheral T cells was not determined.

Patients with autoimmune disease history or receiving systemic immunosuppression were excluded from the trial. Peripheral blood for TCR sequencing was collected from all dose cohorts at baseline, on cycle 4 day 1, and on cycle 7 day 1. Samples were obtained from an open-label, multicenter, first-in-human phase I dose-escalation trial of ivuxolimab. Adults with locally advanced or metastatic melanoma, renal cell, hepatocellular, or head and neck squamous cell carcinoma were enrolled in the trial. Before TCR sequencing, CD4+ T cells and CD8+ T cells from peripheral blood were sorted into separate populations.

The sample in question was CD4+ or CD8+ T cells sorted from blood, obtained in a trial of the OX40 agonist ivuxolimab. The clonotype comes from an adult with an advanced solid tumor such as melanoma, head and neck, liver or kidney cancer. The chain is encoded by TRBV7-2 joined to TRBJ2-5; TRBD1 aligns with 7 central bases. The closer fit of TRBJ2-7 to the DNA end suggests the J call may be wrong. The CDR3 reads as follows: CASSRVGGPLSYEQYF. The nucleotide sequence is TGTGCCAGCAGCCGGGTAGGGGGCCCCCTCTCCTACGAGCAGTACTTC.